Reported below is one T cell receptor (beta chain). This entry is derived from a study of blood T cell repertoires in COVID-19. Overall study: Sites across the United States, Italy and Spain contributed samples from acute and convalescent COVID-19. T cells, B-cell-depleted T cells, or PBMCs supplied cDNA or gDNA.

The authors' processing: Estimation of nucleated cell counts was performed using reference gene primer amplification. Sequencing was performed with immunoSEQ multiplex PCR; in TCRdb, only in-frame clones are kept and a portion is missing. V and J calls and clone size are those listed in that table; D and trimming were worked out from the DNA. The data show 260,000 or so clones, 85% seen once. Germline-derived CDR1 and CDR2 are LGHDT and YNNKEL (reference sequence). Trimming shortened V by 4 bases and J by 10 bases, and 19 bases separated the two germline ends. The length of the CDR3 is 14 residues. The chain employs TRBV3-1 (or the pseudogene TRBV3-2) and TRBJ1-1; D not certain. The material sequenced was PBMCs or T cells enriched from blood (not recorded which). The origin of this receptor is a woman aged 45-65 years who had recovered from COVID-19. CDR3 sequence: CASSPRPTARLAFF. For the CDR3, the DNA is TGTGCCAGCAGCCCCCGACCGACGGCGAGGCTAGCTTTCTTT.